The entry that follows covers one TCR beta chain sequence. Its antigen is unidentified. This specimen comes from a study of cytomegalovirus exposure and HLA in healthy donors. Findings of the study overall: Available immune exposure information covered CMV serostatus only. A later analysis linked a missense variant in DCLRE1C to the trimming of TCR beta V and J genes. Earlier analysis yielded a pattern in which most TCR beta V segments were productive about 90% or about 30% of the time. Using the classifier, cytomegalovirus status was reportedly diagnosed with high specificity and sensitivity.

Researchers ran the PCR with 60 Vbeta and 13 Jbeta primers. Data came from immunoSEQ multiplex PCR; TCRdb stores just in-frame clones and leaves some out. The record lists under 70,000 clones, of which the ten most abundant hold approximately 2%. The sequencing sample was made of PBMCs. The sequence was collected from a woman between 18 and 29 years old in good health and CMV-seronegative.

For the CDR3, the DNA is TGCAGTGCGGGCTCGAATGGCTACACCTTC. It yields the protein CSAGSNGYTF. The chain couples TRBV20-1 to TRBJ1-2; D is undetermined. This CDR3 has 10 residues. Trimming removed 6 bases from V and 6 bases from J, with 8 bases in between. Germline V lookup: CDR1 DFQATT, CDR2 SNEGSKA (reference sequence).